Detailed here is one T cell receptor beta chain. Its antigen is still unknown. No base quality information exists; no much larger clone differs at one position. The CDR3 contains 16 residues, cysteine and phenylalanine counted. Here the CDR3 DNA is all that survives: 48 bases in frame from base 1. Trimming removed 1 base from V and 7 bases from J; the gene matches leave 7 bases unexplained. Sequences LNHNV (CDR1) and YYDKDF (CDR2) are obtained from the germline V gene (reference sequence). This record comes from a study of cytomegalovirus exposure and HLA in healthy donors (dated by TCRdb to 2017 to 2019). About the study as a whole: In an earlier analysis of 587 of the donors, approximately 260 Gb of sequence data and just under 120 million unique TCR beta sequences from roughly 200 million T cells were reported. About 330 gigabases of sequencing data and tens of millions of unique TCR sequences made up an early release that covered 640 HLA-typed donors. Of the roughly 400 genotyped donors, 81% fell in the genetic ancestry cluster associated with self-reported Caucasian donors. The study was designed to test whether signatures of past pathogen exposure could be identified by cataloging public T cell receptors. The study used immunosequencing to profile the T cell repertoires of several hundred subjects and linked those repertoires to cytomegalovirus serostatus. A separate validation cohort of approximately 120 different subjects was used in addition to the roughly 640-subject first cohort. To predict cytomegalovirus infection status, the study combined high-throughput TCR immunosequencing, statistical association of individual TCRs with disease status, and machine learning. A later analysis re-examined previously published TCR beta repertoires from just over 650 donors and added high-resolution HLA genotyping to investigate patterns of TCR occurrence. Rather than drawing on any new phenotypic data, the later analysis identified candidate immune exposures from TCR beta sequences and the way those sequences occurred across donors. An earlier analysis of roughly 580 of the donors used high-throughput TCR beta sequencing to judge whether each TCR beta V gene segment behaved as functional or pseudogenic. Donor age, sex, ethnicity and CMV serostatus were collected together with the repertoire data. A later genetic analysis used genome-wide SNP genotypes for about 60% of the 666 donors, treating that subset as a discovery cohort. Every discovery cohort repertoire had been produced on one sequencing platform. Class I and class II HLA loci were covered by the typing at four-digit resolution. Typing coverage varied by locus: roughly 620-630 donors for A, B, C, DRB1 and DQB1; roughly 510 for DQA1; around 570 for DPA1; more than 450 for DPB1. Roughly 5 DR-DQ haplotypes were handled as single units for association and clustering because linkage in the cohort was strong. Among 398 genotyped donors of the cohort, an average of 235,054 unique TCR beta nucleotide sequences were sequenced per donor, 15% to 20% of them non-productive.

Libraries were prepared through the immunoSEQ multiplex PCR assay. A mixture of 60 forward primers for TCR Vbeta segments and 13 reverse primers for TCR Jbeta segments was used in the multiplex PCR. Amplification of the CDR3 region of rearranged TCR beta genes was performed with a multiplex PCR assay on genomic DNA. The amplified TCR beta libraries were sequenced on the Illumina HiSeq System as 87-base-pair reads. The original methods were these. A later analysis counted tens of millions of unique TCR beta chains across the 550 to 700 repertoires, and roughly 10 million of these chains were shared by at least two donors. A nearest-neighbor algorithm error-corrected the raw reads and collapsed the reads into unique sequences, merging closely related sequences to remove PCR and sequencing errors. Alignment of CDR3 sequences to IMGT reference sequences was used to assign V, D and J gene segments. For a sequence to be retained, at least a six-nucleotide match to both a V gene segment and a J gene segment was required. A rearrangement counted as productive if the CDR3 had no stop codons and remained in frame with V and J, and every other rearrangement counted as non-productive. CDR3 was defined according to IMGT convention as the region running from the second conserved V-encoded cysteine to the conserved J-encoded phenylalanine. The earlier analysis of more than 450 of the donors excluded sequences that lacked an unambiguous match to a single V gene segment. In an earlier analysis of some 590 of the donors, V segments were called functional above 56.7% productive rearrangements and were called segregating when the between-donor standard deviation exceeded 5%. A statistical classification framework was built to diagnose cytomegalovirus status from the catalog of TCR beta chain sequences. In a later analysis, V and J genes were assigned by comparing TCR nucleotide sequences against IMGT/GENE-DB human TR gene sequences. Using the TCRdist pipeline, a later analysis assigned CDR3 sequences along with most-parsimonious VDJ recombination scenarios. In a later analysis, each TCR beta chain was defined by its CDR3 amino acid sequence together with its V-gene family, and reads lacking a unique V-gene family were excluded. In a later analysis, 450 to 600 highly shared, low-generation-probability nucleotide sequences were removed to address suspected cross-contamination and a sequencing artifact. In a later analysis, a clonal expansion index for each public chain was calculated from normalized within-repertoire ranks of inferred template counts. In a later analysis, generation probabilities were computed using a VDJ recombination model fitted to out-of-frame rearrangements, and the results were checked against IGoR. Hypergeometric tests were used in a later analysis to score TCR-TCR, TCR-HLA and TCR-CMV co-occurrence, with a repertoire-size bias correction applied to the TCR pairs. In a later analysis, false discovery rates were estimated by permuting HLA or CMV assignments 20 times. In a later analysis, co-occurring TCRs were grouped with DBSCAN, and TCRdist sequence similarity was added when clustering was performed within HLA-allele-positive subsets. Co-occurrence clustering excluded repertoires with fewer than 30,000 or more than 120,000 public chains, plus five with anomalous nucleotide sharing. TCRdb took over this immuneACCESS table, retaining in-frame rearrangements with V and J assigned. Such tables are incomplete; in checked studies, under half of the missing clones stem from an unresolved V gene, and the remainder is unexplained. That table gives V, J and clone size, and the DNA gave D and trimming. The sample yields around 120,000 clones; around 75% were counted once. The ten largest make up roughly 1.6% of the sample.

The cohort comprised 710 or so healthy bone marrow donors. At the time of sampling, all cohort members were nominally healthy, though unrecorded immune exposures were likely present. The donor tested CMV seronegative, placing the donor among the 350 to 400 seronegative members of the cohort. A peripheral blood sample was provided by each donor, and peripheral blood mononuclear cells were used for TCR beta sequencing. The Qiagen DNeasy Blood Extraction Kit was used to extract genomic DNA from the blood cell samples. Results the study describes overall, beyond this receptor: An earlier analysis of several hundred of the donors showed that most TCR beta V segments appeared in productive rearrangements either about 87% or about 30% of the time, which broadly matched IMGT annotations. In a later genetic analysis, a missense DCLRE1C variant was associated with V-gene and J-gene trimming of TCR beta chains, and the association was replicated in an independent cohort. A few of the identified cytomegalovirus-associated TCR beta chains were confirmed in vitro to be specific for cytomegalovirus antigens. In a later analysis, HLA-associated TCR beta chains were found to be more clonally expanded and to have lower generation probabilities than equally common non-associated chains. HLA typing was unavailable for some donors at each locus, so association tests used only the typed subset. Compared with the approximately 670-donor mean, donors in an Asian-associated ancestry cluster had fewer N-insertions in productive TCRs, according to a later genetic analysis. A further reported finding was that TCR beta sequences accurately predicted the HLA-A and HLA-B alleles for most subjects in the first cohort. Because counts were too low, roughly 18 rarely observed V segments, including chromosome 9 orphons, were left out of the earlier analysis of 500 to 650 of the donors. The study gave a list of more than 150 TCR beta chains associated with cytomegalovirus. Linkage disequilibrium might explain the correlated functional status among segregating V segments, but an unknown experimental factor could not be excluded. For the cohort, immune exposure information was limited to CMV serostatus. According to the authors, the approach could potentially be generalized to other disease states and immunological phenotypes. According to a later analysis, parvovirus B19, influenza, CMV and Epstein-Barr virus appeared linked to several top co-occurrence clusters. Some IMGT-functional V segments, including TRBV6-2 and TRBV6-3, could not be distinguished by the 87-base-pair reads and were therefore excluded. At a false discovery rate of 0.05, a later analysis linked around 17,000 TCR beta sequences to specific HLA alleles. The presence/absence analyses assumed that sequencing depth was roughly uniform across donors, and that assumption may not be true. While some public TCRs were present in many individuals, most TCR sequences turned up only very rarely across donors. In a later analysis, most CMV-associated TCR beta chains were found to appear HLA-restricted, with HLA associations seemingly driven largely by CMV exposure. In both the original and validation cohorts, the classifier was reported to diagnose cytomegalovirus status with high specificity and sensitivity. A group of highly shared sequence variants was considered likely to be a technical artifact of the sequencing pipeline. A later analysis found that TCR association rates varied across HLA loci, with DRB1 alleles showing the most associated TCRs and HLA-C alleles the fewest. When HLA alleles, especially DR and DQ, strongly co-occurred, attributing TCR associations to individual alleles was difficult. The cohort was sequenced for TCR beta chains only, and without alpha or paired-chain data the features that could be detected were limited.

What was sequenced was PBMCs. The chain is made from TRBV15 and TRBJ1-4, with 9 bases matching TRBD1. This clonotype was sampled from a woman aged 18-29 years in good health and CMV-seronegative. Here is the DNA: TGTGCCACCAGCAGAGTCGTGGGACAGGGAAGTGAAAAACTGTTTTTT. It specifies CATSRVVGQGSEKLFF.